This TCR beta chain was documented in a study of blood T cell repertoires in COVID-19. About the study: Acute and convalescent COVID-19 samples came from the United States, Italy and Spain. The analysed material was cDNA or gDNA that came from T cells, B-cell-depleted T cells, or PBMCs.

Original methodology: Estimation of nucleated cell counts relied on the amplification of reference gene primers. Here immunoSEQ multiplex PCR was the method, and the copy in TCRdb shows in-frame clones only, minus some. The DNA gave D and trimming, while V, J and clone size come from that table. This sample has around 700,000 clones; 85% to 90% occur once, and the top ten carry approximately 0.3%. Sequencing was performed on peripheral blood. The sequence was collected from a young woman with acute or convalescent COVID-19.

CDR3 sequence: CASSLEGQRSYEQYF. CDR3 nucleotides: TGTGCCAGCAGTTTAGAAGGACAGAGGAGCTACGAGCAGTACTTC. The chain joins TRBV6-2 or TRBV6-3 to TRBJ2-7, with D tentatively TRBD1 (6 bases). The V gene lost 4 bases and the J gene lost 3 bases, with 16 bases spanning the gap. Germline V gene sequence: CDR1 MNHEY, CDR2 SVGEGT. This CDR3 comprises 15 residues.